This T cell receptor beta chain was obtained from a study of T cells in localized non-small cell lung cancer. This CDR3 spans 13 amino acids. CDR1 and CDR2 from the germline V gene are SGHDT and YYEEEE. Trimming left V 3 bases short and J 5 bases short, with 11 bases between. General study findings and limits: Higher T cell density in the blood was associated with longer overall survival, whereas higher adjacent-lung clonality associated with shorter survival. Sequencing covered just one tumor region, so heterogeneity cannot be ruled out. There were a median 57 of the top 100 tumor clones appearing in adjacent lung.

Concerning this clone itself: The target antigen is unknown.

Data came from immunoSEQ multiplex PCR; TCRdb stores just in-frame clones and leaves some out. This table has around 29,000 clones, under 95% appearing once. This sequence was found in an older female donor with stage I lung adenocarcinoma. The gene calls are TRBV5-6 and TRBJ1-2, with TRBD1 as a possible D gene (5 bases). Sequenced here: peripheral blood, sampled before any cancer treatment. As DNA, the CDR3 is TGTGCCAGCAGCTCAGCAGGGCTTTATGGCTACACCTTC. It codes for CASSSAGLYGYTF.